The text below deals with one T cell receptor (beta chain). These data originate in a study of blood T cell repertoires in COVID-19. Turning to the study itself: Italy, Spain and the United States were the sources of the convalescent and acute COVID-19 samples. From T cells, B-cell-depleted T cells, or PBMCs came the material, which was cDNA or gDNA.

The assay was immunoSEQ multiplex PCR, and TCRdb's table has in-frame clones only and misses some. Of 180,000 or so clones in the sample, roughly 79% are singletons; the top ten hold 6% to 8%. Per germline, CDR1 SEHNR and CDR2 FQNEAQ (reference sequence). V was clipped by 8 bases and J by 4 bases; unmatched bases: 2. This CDR3 is 13 amino acids long. The gene calls are TRBV7-9 and TRBJ2-2, with TRBD1 matching 9 bases. The receptor's source is a human donor with acute or convalescent COVID-19. The donor label of this sample is uncertain. The sample comprised peripheral blood. The CDR3 DNA reads TGTGCCAGCCGGGACAGGGCCACCGGGGAGCTGTTTTTT. Its protein is CASRDRATGELFF.